This entry lists 5 T cell receptor beta chains sequenced from one sample in a study of regulatory T cells in long-lasting Graves disease. To make TCR beta libraries, researchers used iRepertoire HTBI primers and Arm-PCR of CDR3 regions. TCRdb re-derived calls from the multiplex PCR reads in MiXCR, one entry per CDR3 protein. The data show about 660,000 distinct CDR3 sequences, with around 30% seen just once and under 50% held by the top ten. Time point: persistent/refractory GD, antithyroid drugs over 5 years with positive TRAb. After RNA was extracted from PBMCs, the TCR library was made from it. Sequencing was performed on peripheral blood mononuclear cells (PBMCs), taken when the disease was refractory, from a patient treated with antithyroid drugs. Source of these receptors: a female donor with Graves disease.

This clonotype was picked up a small number of times. The gene calls are TRBV9 and TRBJ1-6; tentative D call: TRBD1 (5 bases). Looked up from germline, CDR1 is SGDLS and CDR2 is YYNGEE. V shed 0 bases and J shed 9 bases, with 13 bases lying between them. The CDR3 totals 15 residues. CDR3 DNA: TGTGCCAGCAGCGTAGACGGGGCGAGGGCTTCACCCCTCCACTTT. The encoded protein is CASSVDGARASPLHF.

This clonotype has more than one count but fewer than ten. This chain connects TRBV20-1 to TRBJ1-2; D remains ambiguous. There are 15 residues in the CDR3. From germline, CDR1 is DFQATT and CDR2 SNEGSKA (reference sequence). The chain's CDR3 is CSPWGIGLSGNGYTF. For the CDR3, the DNA is TGCAGCCCTTGGGGAATAGGCCTCTCGGGGAATGGCTACACCTTC.

This sequence joins TRBV29-1 and TRBJ2-5; maybe TRBD1 (6 bases). V was trimmed by 5 bases and J by 2 bases, leaving 9 bases between them. The CDR3 loop spans 12 amino acids. Germline-derived CDR1 and CDR2 are SQVTM and ANQGSEA. The CDR3 DNA follows: TGCAGCGTTCGGGACAATCAAGAGACCCAGTACTTC. Amino acids: CSVRDNQETQYF.

Ten or more counts support this clonotype. V usage is TRBV28 and J usage is TRBJ1-1; 8 positions agree with TRBD1. Per germline, CDR1 MDHEN and CDR2 SYDVKM. Losses at the gene ends were 4 bases for V and 1 base for J; bases not matched to a gene: 8. The CDR3 is 16 residues long. This CDR3 is CASSSTQTGANTEAFF. CDR3 nucleotides: TGTGCCAGCAGTTCAACCCAGACAGGGGCGAACACTGAAGCTTTCTTT.

The chain joins TRBV27 to TRBJ1-2; D remains ambiguous. This CDR3 spans 15 amino acids. In germline, CDR1 is MNHEY, CDR2 SMNVEV (reference sequence). V was pared by 7 bases and J by 5 bases, with 20 bases between. In nucleotides, the CDR3 is TGTGCCAGCACCCCTTCCCGGGCCCAGCCATATGGCTACACCTTC. Translation gives CASTPSRAQPYGYTF.